This T cell receptor (beta chain) originates from a study of beta chain features in type 1 diabetes. Study outcomes and limitations: The study found that naive, central memory and Treg TCRB repertoires appeared more similar in patients than in healthy donors. The study found fewer insertions and more deletions at VDJ junctions in type 1 diabetes patients.

In regard to this clone: Its antigen remains unknown.

Germline V lookup: CDR1 SNHLY, CDR2 FYNNEI. The CDR3 covers 16 residues. V shed 10 bases, J shed 1 base, and the junction held 15 bases outside the gene matches. The study reverse transcribed the entire isolated RNA, so it sequenced expressed TCRB transcripts. Measured with immunoSEQ multiplex PCR; TCRdb has only the in-frame clones, and not every one. The sample has hundreds of thousands of clones; roughly 15% are singletons. The clonotype was recovered from a young woman in good health. V gene TRBV2 combines with J gene TRBJ2-7, with 8 bases lining up with TRBD1. Sequencing input: naive CD4+ T cells from blood. The CDR3 DNA is TGTGCCAACAATCGGACAGGGAGAAAGCCTTCCTACGAGCAGTACTTC. Its protein product is CANNRTGRKPSYEQYF. The full variable domain, in which reference TRBV2 and TRBJ2-7 provide the parts outside the CDR3, is EPEVTQTPSHQVTQMGQEVILRCVPISNHLYFYWYRQILGQKVEFLVSFYNNEISEKSEIFDDQFSVERPDGSNFTLKIRSTKLEDSAMYFCANNRTGRKPSYEQYFGPGTRLTVT.